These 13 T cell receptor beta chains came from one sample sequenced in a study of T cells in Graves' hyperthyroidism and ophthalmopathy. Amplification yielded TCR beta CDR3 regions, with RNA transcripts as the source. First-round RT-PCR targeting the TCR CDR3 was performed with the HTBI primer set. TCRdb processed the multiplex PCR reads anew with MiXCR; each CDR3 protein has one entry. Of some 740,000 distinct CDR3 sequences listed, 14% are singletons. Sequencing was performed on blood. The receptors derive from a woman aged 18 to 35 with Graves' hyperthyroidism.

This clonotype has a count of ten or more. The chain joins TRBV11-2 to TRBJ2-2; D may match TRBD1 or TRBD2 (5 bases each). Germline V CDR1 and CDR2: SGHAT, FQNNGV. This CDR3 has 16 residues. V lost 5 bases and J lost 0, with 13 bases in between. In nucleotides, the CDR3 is TGTGCCAGCAGCCCCTCAGGGACGGCGAACACCGGGGAGCTGTTTTTT. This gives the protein CASSPSGTANTGELFF.

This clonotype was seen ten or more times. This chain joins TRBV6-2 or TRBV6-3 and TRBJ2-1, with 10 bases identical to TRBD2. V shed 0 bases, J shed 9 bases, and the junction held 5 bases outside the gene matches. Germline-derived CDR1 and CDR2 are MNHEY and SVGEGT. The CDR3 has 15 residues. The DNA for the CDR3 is TGTGCCAGCAGTTACTCGATAGCGGGAGGACCTGAGCAGTTCTTC. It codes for CASSYSIAGGPEQFF.

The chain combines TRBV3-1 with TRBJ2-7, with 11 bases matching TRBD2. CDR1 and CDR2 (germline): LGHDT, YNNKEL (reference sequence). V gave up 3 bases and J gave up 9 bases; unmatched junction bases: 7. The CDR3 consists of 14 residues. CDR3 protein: CASSQTSGMIGQYF. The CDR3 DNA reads TGTGCCAGCAGCCAGACTAGCGGGATGATTGGGCAGTACTTC.

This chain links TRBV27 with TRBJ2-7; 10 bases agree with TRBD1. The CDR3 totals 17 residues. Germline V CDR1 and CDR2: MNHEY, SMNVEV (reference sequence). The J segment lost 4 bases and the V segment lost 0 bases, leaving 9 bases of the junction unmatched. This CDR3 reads CASSLSFGDRGLYEQYF. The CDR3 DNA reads TGTGCCAGCAGTTTATCTTTTGGGGACAGGGGTCTTTACGAGCAGTACTTC.

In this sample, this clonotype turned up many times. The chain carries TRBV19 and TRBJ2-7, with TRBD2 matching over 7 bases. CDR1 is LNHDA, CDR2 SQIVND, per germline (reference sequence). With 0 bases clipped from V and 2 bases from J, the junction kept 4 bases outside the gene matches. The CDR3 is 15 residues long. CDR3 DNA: TGTGCCAGTAGTATAGATCTAGCGGTTACCTACGAGCAGTACTTC. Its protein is CASSIDLAVTYEQYF. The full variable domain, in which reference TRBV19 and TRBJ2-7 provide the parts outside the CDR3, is DGGITQSPKYLFRKEGQNVTLSCEQNLNHDAMYWYRQDPGQGLRLIYYSQIVNDFQKGDIAEGYSVSREKKESFPLTVTSAQKNPTAFYLCASSIDLAVTYEQYFGPGTRLTVT.

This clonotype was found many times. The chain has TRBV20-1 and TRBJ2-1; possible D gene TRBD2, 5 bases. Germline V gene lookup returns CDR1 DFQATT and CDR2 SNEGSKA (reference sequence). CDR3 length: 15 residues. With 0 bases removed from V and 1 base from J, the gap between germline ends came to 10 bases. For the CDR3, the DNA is TGCAGTGCTAGAGATACGGGAACGTCCTACAATGAGCAGTTCTTC. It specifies CSARDTGTSYNEQFF.

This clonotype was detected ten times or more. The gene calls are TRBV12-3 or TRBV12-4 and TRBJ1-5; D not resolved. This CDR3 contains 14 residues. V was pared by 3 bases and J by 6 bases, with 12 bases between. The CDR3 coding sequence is TGTGCCAGCAGTTTTTTGGGGTTTGGTCAGCCCCAGCATTTT. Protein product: CASSFLGFGQPQHF.

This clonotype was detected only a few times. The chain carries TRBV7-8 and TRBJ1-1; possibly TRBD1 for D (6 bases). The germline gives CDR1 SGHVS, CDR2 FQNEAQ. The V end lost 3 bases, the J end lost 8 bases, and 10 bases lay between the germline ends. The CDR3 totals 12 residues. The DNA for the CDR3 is TGTGCCAGCAGCTTTACGGACAGAGAAGCTTTCTTT. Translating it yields CASSFTDREAFF.

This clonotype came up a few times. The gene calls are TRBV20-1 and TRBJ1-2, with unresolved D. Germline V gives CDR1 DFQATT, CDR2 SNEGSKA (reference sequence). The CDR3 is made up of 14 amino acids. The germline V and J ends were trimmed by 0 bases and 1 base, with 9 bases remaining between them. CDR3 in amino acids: CSARDFAFNYGYTF. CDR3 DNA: TGCAGTGCTAGAGATTTCGCCTTTAACTATGGCTACACCTTC.

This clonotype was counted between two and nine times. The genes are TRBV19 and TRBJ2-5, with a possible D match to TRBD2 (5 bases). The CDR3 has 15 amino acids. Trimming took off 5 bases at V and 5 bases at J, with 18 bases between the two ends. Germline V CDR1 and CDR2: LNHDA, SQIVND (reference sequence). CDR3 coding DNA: TGTGCCAGTAGTTCGTGGGCGGACTTCGGGGAGACCCAGTACTTC. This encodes CASSSWADFGETQYF.

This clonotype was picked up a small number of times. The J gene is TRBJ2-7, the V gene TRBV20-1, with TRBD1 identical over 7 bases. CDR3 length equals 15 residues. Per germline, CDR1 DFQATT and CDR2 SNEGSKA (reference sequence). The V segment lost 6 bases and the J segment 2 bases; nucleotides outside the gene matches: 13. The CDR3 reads CSAREGGAGPYEQYF. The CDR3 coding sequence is TGCAGTGCAAGGGAAGGGGGCGCTGGCCCCTACGAGCAGTACTTC.

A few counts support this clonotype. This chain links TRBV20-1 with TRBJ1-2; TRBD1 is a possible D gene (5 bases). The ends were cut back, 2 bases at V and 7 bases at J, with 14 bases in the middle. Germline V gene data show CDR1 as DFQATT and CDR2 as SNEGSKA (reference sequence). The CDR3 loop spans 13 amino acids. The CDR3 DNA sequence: TGCAGTGCTAGACGATCCGGGACTTTTGGCTACACCTTC. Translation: CSARRSGTFGYTF.

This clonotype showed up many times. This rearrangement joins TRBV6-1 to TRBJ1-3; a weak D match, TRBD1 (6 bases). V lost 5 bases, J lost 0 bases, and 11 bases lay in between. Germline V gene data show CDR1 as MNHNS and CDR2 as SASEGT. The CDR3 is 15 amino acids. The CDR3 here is CASSITGISGNTIYF. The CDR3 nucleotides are TGTGCCAGCAGTATTACAGGGATCTCTGGAAACACCATATATTTT.